These 12 T cell receptor beta chains were sequenced from one sample in a study of identical twins. TCRdb re-called the 5' RACE reads through MiXCR, storing one row per CDR3 protein. Found here are about 690,000 distinct CDR3 sequences, around 6% of them singletons; the top ten hold 1.5% to 2%. Sequencing used naive T cells sorted from blood. The receptors originated from a man aged 18 to 30 in good health.

A few counts support this clonotype. The genes are TRBV11-2 and TRBJ1-2; possibly TRBD1 for D (6 bases). V was clipped by 7 bases and J by 7 bases, with 28 bases between them. Germline assignment: CDR1 SGHAT and CDR2 FQNNGV. The CDR3 extends over 17 amino acids. The CDR3 is CASNPGGRQAGPGGYTF. The CDR3 region has the DNA TGTGCCAGCAACCCGGGAGGCAGACAGGCAGGTCCTGGTGGCTACACCTTC. The full variable domain, rest sourced from reference TRBV11-2 and TRBJ1-2, is EAGVAQSPRYKIIEKRQSVAFWCNPISGHATLYWYQQILGQGPKLLIQFQNNGVVDDSQLPKDRFSAERLKGVDSTLKIQPAKLEDSAVYLCASNPGGRQAGPGGYTFGSGTRLTVV.

This clonotype was detected ten times or more. The chain is built from TRBV7-9 and TRBJ1-3; no clear D. Germline CDR1 reads SEHNR; CDR2 reads FQNEAQ (reference sequence). Trimming shortened V by 5 bases and J by 4 bases, and 15 bases separated the two germline ends. The CDR3 consists of 15 residues. The CDR3 loop reads CASSPRRVAGNTIYF. Written as DNA, the CDR3 is TGTGCCAGCAGCCCTCGGCGGGTAGCAGGAAACACCATATATTTT.

This clonotype was detected ten times or more. V gene TRBV2 combines with J gene TRBJ2-1; D gene unclear. The ends were cut back, 3 bases at V and 0 bases at J, with 9 bases in the middle. Germline V gene lookup returns CDR1 SNHLY and CDR2 FYNNEI. CDR3 length: 15 amino acids. The CDR3 loop reads CASSDAESSYNEQFF. The CDR3, as DNA: TGTGCCAGCAGTGATGCGGAGAGCTCCTACAATGAGCAGTTCTTC.

This clonotype was detected a few times. The CDR3 region has the DNA TGTGCCAGCAGCACGCTAGGCGGGGAGCTGTTTTTT. Protein product: CASSTLGGELFF. This rearrangement joins TRBV11-2 to TRBJ2-2; unclear D gene. This CDR3 region has 12 residues. Between the trimmed V and J ends, which lost 5 bases and 7 bases, there was a span of 8 bases. Germline V gives CDR1 SGHAT, CDR2 FQNNGV.

This clonotype was counted many times. V usage is TRBV9 and J usage is TRBJ2-1; D is possibly TRBD2 (5 bases). Germline assignment: CDR1 SGDLS and CDR2 YYNGEE. The V end was cut by 3 bases, the J end by 5 bases, with 12 bases between. This CDR3 contains 14 residues. In nucleotides, the CDR3 is TGTGCCAGCAGCGACCGCGGGTCACACAATGAGCAGTTCTTC. Translated: CASSDRGSHNEQFF.

The CDR3 coding sequence is TGTGCCAGCAGCTTACAGGGGTGGGGCCAAGAGACCCAGTACTTC. Translating it yields CASSLQGWGQETQYF. V gene TRBV11-2 combines with J gene TRBJ2-5; TRBD1 might be the D (6 bases). CDR1 is SGHAT and CDR2 is FQNNGV in the germline V gene. Deletions cut 2 bases from V and 1 base from J, with 11 bases between. There are 15 residues in the CDR3.

Remarks on this clonotype: A much more abundant neighbour one base away suggests this may be a read error. Since the CDR3 does not end with the conserved phenylalanine or tryptophan, this likely comes from a read error. J is TRBJ2-1 and V is TRBV12-3 or TRBV12-4; 8 nucleotides match TRBD1. V gave up 5 bases and J gave up 6 bases; unmatched junction bases: 15. This CDR3 has 17 amino acids. The CDR3 sequence: CASSPLNPGGFGNEQFS. The CDR3 coding sequence is TGTGCCAGCAGTCCACTTAACCCAGGGGGCTTCGGCAATGAGCAGTTCTCC.

In its sample, this clonotype was seen a few times. V and J are TRBV7-7 and TRBJ2-7, with D perhaps TRBD1 (6 bases). The V end lost 4 bases, the J end lost 4 bases, and 11 bases lay between the germline ends. The germline CDR1 and CDR2 sequences are SSHAT and FNYEAQ (reference sequence). The length of the CDR3 is 13 residues. This CDR3 is CASSSQQGYEQYF. DNA for the CDR3: TGTGCCAGCAGCTCTCAACAGGGTTACGAGCAGTACTTC.

The rearrangement links TRBV12-3 or TRBV12-4 to TRBJ2-5; no firm D call. This CDR3 region has 10 residues. V lost 5 bases and J 8 bases, leaving 6 bases between the germline ends. This chain's CDR3 is CASSRSTQYF. The DNA of the CDR3 is TGTGCCAGCAGTCGTAGTACCCAGTACTTC.

In this sample, this clonotype turned up many times. The rearrangement links TRBV7-6 to TRBJ1-3, with 10 bases matching TRBD1. Losses at the gene ends were 3 bases for V and 0 bases for J; bases not matched to a gene: 5. The CDR3 consists of 17 residues. Germline CDR1 is SGHVS and CDR2 is FNYEAQ. The CDR3, as DNA: TGTGCCAGCAGCTTTGGGAGACAGGGGGCCTCTGGAAACACCATATATTTT. Protein sequence: CASSFGRQGASGNTIYF.

This clonotype was counted many times. The CDR3 nucleotides read TGTGCCAGCAGCCTTTTTGAGGCCTCCTACAATGAGCAGTTCTTC. It translates to CASSLFEASYNEQFF. This chain joins TRBV5-5 and TRBJ2-1; no clear D gene. The CDR3 extends over 15 amino acids. Trimming took off 4 bases at V and 0 bases at J, with 11 bases between the two ends. The germline V gene has CDR1 SGHKS and CDR2 YYEKEE (reference sequence).

The chain links TRBV10-3 to TRBJ1-1; no clear D. V lost 10 bases and J 0 bases, leaving 12 bases between the germline ends. Germline CDR1 is ENHRY and CDR2 is SYGVKD. This CDR3 has 13 amino acids. This chain's CDR3 is CATLSGVNTEAFF. The CDR3 nucleotides are TGTGCCACCCTAAGTGGGGTGAACACTGAAGCTTTCTTT.